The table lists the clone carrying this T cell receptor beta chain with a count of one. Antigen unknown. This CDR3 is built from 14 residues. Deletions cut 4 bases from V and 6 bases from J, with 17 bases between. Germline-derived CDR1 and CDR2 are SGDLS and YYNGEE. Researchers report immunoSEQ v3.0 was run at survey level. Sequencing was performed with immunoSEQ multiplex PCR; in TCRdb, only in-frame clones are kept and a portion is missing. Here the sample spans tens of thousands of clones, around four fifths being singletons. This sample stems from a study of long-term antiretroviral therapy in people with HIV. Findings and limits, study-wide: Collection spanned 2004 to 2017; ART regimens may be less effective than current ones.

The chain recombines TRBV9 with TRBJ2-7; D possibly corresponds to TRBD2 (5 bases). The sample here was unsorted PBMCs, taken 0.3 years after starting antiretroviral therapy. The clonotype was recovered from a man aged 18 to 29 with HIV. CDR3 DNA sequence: TGTGCCAGCAGCCCGAGAAGGGCGGGCGTCGAGCAGTACTTC. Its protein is CASSPRRAGVEQYF.